This entry features one TCR beta chain sequence. The target antigen is unknown. The time point: persistent/refractory GD, antithyroid drugs over 5 years with positive TRAb. The TCR library was made from RNA extracted from PBMCs. The record originates from a study of regulatory T cells in long-lasting Graves disease. Germline V gives CDR1 SGHNT, CDR2 YYREEE (reference sequence). The ends were cut back, 0 bases at V and 4 bases at J, with 16 bases in the middle. The CDR3 loop spans 16 amino acids. With iRepertoire HTBI primers and Arm-PCR of CDR3 regions, TCR beta libraries were built. In TCRdb, the multiplex PCR reads were re-called with MiXCR into one record per CDR3 protein. This sample has about 430,000 distinct CDR3 sequences, with around a fifth found just once. Study conclusions and caveats: Only a small sample size was used, which may have cut accuracy.

This clonotype was sampled from a female donor with Graves disease. The chain recombines TRBV5-4 with TRBJ2-5, with D possibly being TRBD1 (5 bases). The input for sequencing was peripheral blood mononuclear cells (PBMCs), taken when the disease was refractory, from a patient treated with antithyroid drugs. The CDR3 spells CASSLVPGKTGETQYF. CDR3 sequence (DNA): TGTGCCAGCAGCTTGGTCCCAGGGAAAACCGGAGAGACCCAGTACTTC. Full variable domain (rest looked up from reference TRBV5-4 and TRBJ2-5): ETGVTQSPTHLIKTRGQQVTLRCSSQSGHNTVSWYQQALGQGPQFIFQYYREEENGRGNFPPRFSGLQFPNYSSELNVNALELDDSALYLCASSLVPGKTGETQYFGPGTRLLVL.